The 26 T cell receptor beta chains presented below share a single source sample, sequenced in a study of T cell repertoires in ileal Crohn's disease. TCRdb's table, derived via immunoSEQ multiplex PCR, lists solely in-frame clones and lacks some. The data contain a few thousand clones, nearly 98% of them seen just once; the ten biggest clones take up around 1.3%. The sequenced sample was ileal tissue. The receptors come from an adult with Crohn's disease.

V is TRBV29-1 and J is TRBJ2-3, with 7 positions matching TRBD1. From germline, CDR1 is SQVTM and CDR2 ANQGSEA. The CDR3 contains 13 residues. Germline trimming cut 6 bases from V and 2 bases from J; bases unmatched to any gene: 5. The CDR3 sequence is CSVGQGVTDTQYF. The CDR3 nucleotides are TGCAGCGTGGGTCAGGGGGTCACAGATACGCAGTATTTT.

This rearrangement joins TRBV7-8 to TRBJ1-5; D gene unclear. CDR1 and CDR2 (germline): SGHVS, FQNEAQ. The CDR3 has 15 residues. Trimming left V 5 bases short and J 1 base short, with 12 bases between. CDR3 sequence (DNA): TGTGCCAGCAGCCCCGTTGATCGGAGCAATCAGCCCCAGCATTTT. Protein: CASSPVDRSNQPQHF.

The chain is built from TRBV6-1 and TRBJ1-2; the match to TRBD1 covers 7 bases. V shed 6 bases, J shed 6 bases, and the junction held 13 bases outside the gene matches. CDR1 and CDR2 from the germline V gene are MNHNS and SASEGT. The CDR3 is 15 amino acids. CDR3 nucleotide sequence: TGTGCCAGCAGCTCGTTCGACAGGGCCTTTAATGGCTACACCTTC. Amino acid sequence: CASSSFDRAFNGYTF.

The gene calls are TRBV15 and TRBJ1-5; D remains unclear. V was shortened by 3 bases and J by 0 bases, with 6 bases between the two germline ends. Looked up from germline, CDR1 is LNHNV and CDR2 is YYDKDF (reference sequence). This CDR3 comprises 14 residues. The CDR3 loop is CATSRGLSNQPQHF. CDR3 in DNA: TGTGCCACCAGCAGGGGCCTTAGCAATCAGCCCCAGCATTTT.

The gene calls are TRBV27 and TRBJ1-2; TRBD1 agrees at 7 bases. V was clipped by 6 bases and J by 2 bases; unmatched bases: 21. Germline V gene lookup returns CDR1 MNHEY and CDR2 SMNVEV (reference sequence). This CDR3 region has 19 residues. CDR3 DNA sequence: TGTGCCAGCAGCCCCTGGGGGAGACAGGGTGAGAATGGAAACTATGGCTACACCTTC. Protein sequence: CASSPWGRQGENGNYGYTF.

The CDR3 loop reads CASSAYGLNEQFF. The CDR3 DNA is TGTGCCAGCAGCGCGTACGGACTCAATGAGCAGTTCTTC. The chain couples TRBV11-3 to TRBJ2-1; D might be TRBD2 (5 bases). Trimming left V 5 bases short and J 6 bases short, with 11 bases between. The CDR3 is 13 amino acids. Germline V gene sequence: CDR1 SGHNT, CDR2 YENEEA.

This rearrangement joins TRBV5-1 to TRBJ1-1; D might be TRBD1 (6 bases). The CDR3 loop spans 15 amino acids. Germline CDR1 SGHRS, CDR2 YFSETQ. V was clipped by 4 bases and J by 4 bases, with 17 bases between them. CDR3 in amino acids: CASSPEGQPTTEAFF. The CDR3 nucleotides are TGCGCCAGCAGCCCGGAAGGACAGCCTACCACTGAAGCTTTCTTT.

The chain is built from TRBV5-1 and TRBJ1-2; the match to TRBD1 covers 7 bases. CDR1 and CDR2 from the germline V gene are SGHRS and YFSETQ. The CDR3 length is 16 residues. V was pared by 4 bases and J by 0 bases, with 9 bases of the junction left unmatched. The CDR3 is CASSRAPGQPNYGYTF. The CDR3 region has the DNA TGCGCCAGCAGCCGTGCCCCGGGACAGCCTAACTATGGCTACACCTTC.

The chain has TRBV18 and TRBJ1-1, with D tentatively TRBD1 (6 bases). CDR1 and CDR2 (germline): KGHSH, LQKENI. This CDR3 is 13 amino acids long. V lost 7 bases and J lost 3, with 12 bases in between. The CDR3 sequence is CASWGGAYTEAFF. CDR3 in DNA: TGTGCCAGCTGGGGGGGCGCGTACACTGAAGCTTTCTTT.

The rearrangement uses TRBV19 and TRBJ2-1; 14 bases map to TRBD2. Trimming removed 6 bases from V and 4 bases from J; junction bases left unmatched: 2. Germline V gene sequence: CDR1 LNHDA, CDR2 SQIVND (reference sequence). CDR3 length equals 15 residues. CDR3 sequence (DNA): TGTGCCAGTAGAGGGACTAGCGGGAGTTACAATGAGCAGTTCTTC. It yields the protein CASRGTSGSYNEQFF.

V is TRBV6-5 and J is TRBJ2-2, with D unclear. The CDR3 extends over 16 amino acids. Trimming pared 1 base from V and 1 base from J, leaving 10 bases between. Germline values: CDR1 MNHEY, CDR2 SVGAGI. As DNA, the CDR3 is TGTGCCAGCAGTTACTTATTGCTAGGGAACACCGGGGAGCTGTTTTTT. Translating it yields CASSYLLLGNTGELFF.

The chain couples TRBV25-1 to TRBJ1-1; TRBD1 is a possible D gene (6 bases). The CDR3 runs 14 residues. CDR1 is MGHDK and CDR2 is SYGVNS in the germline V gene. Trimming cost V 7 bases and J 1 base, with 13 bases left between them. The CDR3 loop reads CASTPLGANTEAFF. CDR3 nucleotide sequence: TGTGCCAGCACCCCCCTGGGGGCGAACACTGAAGCTTTCTTT.

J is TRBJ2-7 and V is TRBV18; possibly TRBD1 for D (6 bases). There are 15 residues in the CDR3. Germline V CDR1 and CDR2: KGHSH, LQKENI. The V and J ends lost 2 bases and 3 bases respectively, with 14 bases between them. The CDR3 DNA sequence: TGTGCCAGCTCACCAAACCAGGGGTTGGGCTACGAGCAGTACTTC. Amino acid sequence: CASSPNQGLGYEQYF.

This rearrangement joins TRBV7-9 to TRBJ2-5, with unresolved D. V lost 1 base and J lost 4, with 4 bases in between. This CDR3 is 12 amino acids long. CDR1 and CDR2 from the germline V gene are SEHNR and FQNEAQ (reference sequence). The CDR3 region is CASSLVSETQYF. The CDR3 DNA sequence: TGTGCCAGCAGCTTAGTCTCAGAGACCCAGTACTTC.

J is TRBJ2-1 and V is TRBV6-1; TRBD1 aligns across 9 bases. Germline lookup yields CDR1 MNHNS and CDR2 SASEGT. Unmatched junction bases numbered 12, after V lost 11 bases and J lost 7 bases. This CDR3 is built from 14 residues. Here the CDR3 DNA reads TGTGCCCTCCGGAACAGGGGGCTGGGTAATGAGCAGTTCTTC. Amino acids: CALRNRGLGNEQFF.

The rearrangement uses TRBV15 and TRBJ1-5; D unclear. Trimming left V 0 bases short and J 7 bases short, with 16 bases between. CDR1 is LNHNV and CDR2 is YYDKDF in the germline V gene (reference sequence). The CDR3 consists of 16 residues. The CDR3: CATSRDLSYGGQPQHF. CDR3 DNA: TGTGCCACCAGCAGAGATCTCTCGTACGGAGGGCAGCCCCAGCATTTT.

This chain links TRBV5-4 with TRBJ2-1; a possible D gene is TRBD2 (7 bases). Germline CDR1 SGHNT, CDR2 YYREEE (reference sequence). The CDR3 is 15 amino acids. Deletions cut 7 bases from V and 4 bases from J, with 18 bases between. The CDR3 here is CASQGRGQRYNEQFF. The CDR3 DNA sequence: TGTGCCAGCCAGGGGCGGGGGCAACGTTACAATGAGCAGTTCTTC.

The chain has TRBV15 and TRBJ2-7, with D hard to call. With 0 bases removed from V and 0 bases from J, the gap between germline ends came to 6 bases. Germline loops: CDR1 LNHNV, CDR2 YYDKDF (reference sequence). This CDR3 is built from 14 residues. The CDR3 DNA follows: TGTGCCACCAGCAGAGATCTTAGCTCCTACGAGCAGTACTTC. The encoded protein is CATSRDLSSYEQYF.

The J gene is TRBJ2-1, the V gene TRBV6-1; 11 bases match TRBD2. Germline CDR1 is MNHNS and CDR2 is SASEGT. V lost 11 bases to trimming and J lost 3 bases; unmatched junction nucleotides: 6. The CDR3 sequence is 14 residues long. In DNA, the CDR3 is TGTGCCGGCGCACTAGCGGGAGACTACAATGAGCAGTTCTTC. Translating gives CAGALAGDYNEQFF.

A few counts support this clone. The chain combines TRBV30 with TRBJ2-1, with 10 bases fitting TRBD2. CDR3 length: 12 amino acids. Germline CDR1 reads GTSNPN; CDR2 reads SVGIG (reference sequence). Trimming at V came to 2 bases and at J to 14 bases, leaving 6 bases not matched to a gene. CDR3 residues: CAWSPLAGVEFF. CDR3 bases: TGTGCCTGGAGTCCCCTAGCGGGAGTGGAGTTCTTC.

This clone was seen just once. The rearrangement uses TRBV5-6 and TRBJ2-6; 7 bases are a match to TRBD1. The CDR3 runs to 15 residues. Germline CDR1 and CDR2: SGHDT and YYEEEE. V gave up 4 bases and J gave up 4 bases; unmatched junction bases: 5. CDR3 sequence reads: CASSRGGVGANVLTF. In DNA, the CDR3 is TGTGCCAGCAGCCGAGGGGGCGTGGGGGCCAACGTCCTGACTTTC.

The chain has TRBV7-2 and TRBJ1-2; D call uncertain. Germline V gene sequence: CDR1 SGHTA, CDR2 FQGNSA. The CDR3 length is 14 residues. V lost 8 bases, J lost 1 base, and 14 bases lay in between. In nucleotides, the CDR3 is TGTGCCAGCTCTACGGGGTCCCTTAACTATGGCTACACCTTC. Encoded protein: CASSTGSLNYGYTF.

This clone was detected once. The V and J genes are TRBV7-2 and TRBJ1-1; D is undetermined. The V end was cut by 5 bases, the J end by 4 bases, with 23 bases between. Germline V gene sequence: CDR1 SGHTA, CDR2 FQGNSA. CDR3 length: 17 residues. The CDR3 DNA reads TGTGCCAGCAGCCCTAAGGACCTACCCTCCCGGGGCACTGAAGCTTTCTTT. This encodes CASSPKDLPSRGTEAFF.

CDR3 in amino acids: CASSPRSGSIYEQYF. The CDR3 region has the DNA TGTGCCAGCTCACCGCGTAGCGGGAGTATTTACGAGCAGTACTTC. This sequence joins TRBV18 and TRBJ2-7; 9 bases fit TRBD2. The CDR3 is made up of 15 amino acids. V was pared by 3 bases and J by 4 bases, with 7 bases of the junction left unmatched. Germline V gives CDR1 KGHSH, CDR2 LQKENI.

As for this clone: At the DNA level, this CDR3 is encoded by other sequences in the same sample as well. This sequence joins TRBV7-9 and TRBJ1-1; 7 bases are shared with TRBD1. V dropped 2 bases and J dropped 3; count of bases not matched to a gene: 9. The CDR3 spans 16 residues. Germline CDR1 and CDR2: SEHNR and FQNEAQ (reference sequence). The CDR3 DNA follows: TGTGCCAGCAGCTTACCTCGGACAGGCGGGGACACTGAAGCTTTCTTT. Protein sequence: CASSLPRTGGDTEAFF.

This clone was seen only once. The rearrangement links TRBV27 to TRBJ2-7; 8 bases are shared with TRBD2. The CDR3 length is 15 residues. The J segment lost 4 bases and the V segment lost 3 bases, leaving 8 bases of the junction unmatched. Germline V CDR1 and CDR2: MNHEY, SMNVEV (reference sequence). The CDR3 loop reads CASSFTSGKLYEQYF. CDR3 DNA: TGTGCCAGCAGTTTTACTAGCGGAAAATTATACGAGCAGTACTTC.